Below, 21 T cell receptor beta chains from the same sample are listed, as sequenced in a study of CD8 T cells in ankylosing spondylitis. One entry per CDR3 protein, called by TCRdb with MiXCR from the 5' RACE reads. Counted here are around 130,000 distinct CDR3 sequences, around 7% occurring once; the ten biggest clones make up over 9%. Specimen: blood, either unsorted or a sorted T cell fraction (not recorded which). All receptors derive from a male donor with ankylosing spondylitis or in good health (not recorded which).

This clonotype was seen a few times. Possible read error: a much larger clone is one base away. The genes are TRBV12-3 or TRBV12-4 and TRBJ2-7; no clear D. V dropped 8 bases and J dropped 9 bases, with 17 bases sitting between them. The CDR3 is 12 residues long. The CDR3 region has the DNA TGTGCCAGCTCCTCCCTGGCCACGAGGCAGTACTTC. Residues: CASSSLATRQYF.

This clonotype showed up many times. The CDR3 sequence is CASSLENQPQHF. CDR3 nucleotides: TGTGCCAGCAGCTTAGAAAATCAGCCCCAGCATTTT. The V gene is TRBV7-9, the J gene TRBJ1-5; D call uncertain. The CDR3 has 12 amino acids. V was cut by 1 base and J by 4 bases, with 2 bases left in between. CDR1 and CDR2 (germline): SEHNR, FQNEAQ (reference sequence).

Ten or more counts support this clonotype. The V gene is TRBV4-1, the J gene TRBJ2-2, with no clear D. The germline gives CDR1 MGHRA, CDR2 YSYEKL. This CDR3 is 16 amino acids long. V lost 1 base to trimming and J lost 4 bases, with 13 bases between them. The CDR3 sequence is CASSQGRKGGTGELFF. Written as DNA, the CDR3 is TGCGCCAGCAGCCAAGGTCGGAAGGGTGGCACCGGGGAGCTGTTTTTT.

The sample holds many counts of this clonotype. J is TRBJ2-3 and V is TRBV5-1; 11 bases match TRBD2. The CDR3 runs to 15 residues. V dropped 2 bases and J dropped 3; count of bases not matched to a gene: 2. The germline V gene has CDR1 SGHRS and CDR2 YFSETQ. The CDR3 DNA sequence: TGCGCCAGCAGCTTCCGGACTAGCGGGACAGATACGCAGTATTTT. As protein: CASSFRTSGTDTQYF.

This clonotype was recorded many times. This sequence joins TRBV6-5 and TRBJ1-5; D ambiguous. CDR1 and CDR2 (germline): MNHEY, SVGAGI. This CDR3 region has 14 residues. The V gene lost 2 bases and the J gene lost 7 bases, with 12 bases spanning the gap. The CDR3, as DNA: TGTGCCAGCAGTTACAGTATCACAGCGCAGCCCCAGCATTTT. It encodes CASSYSITAQPQHF.

In its sample, this clonotype was seen many times. V is TRBV7-8 and J is TRBJ2-7; D tentatively fits TRBD1 or TRBD2 (5 bases each). The CDR3 consists of 16 residues. Germline values: CDR1 SGHVS, CDR2 FQNEAQ. Trimming removed 1 base from V and 6 bases from J, with 19 bases in between. The CDR3 bases are TGTGCCAGCAGCTTAGTGGTAGGGGAGAGACGTGCCGAGCAGTACTTC. Translating gives CASSLVVGERRAEQYF.

V gene TRBV20-1 combines with J gene TRBJ2-1; 9 bases are shared with TRBD1. The germline V gene has CDR1 DFQATT and CDR2 SNEGSKA (reference sequence). With 3 bases clipped from V and 3 bases from J, the junction kept 6 bases outside the gene matches. The CDR3 length is 15 residues. CDR3 amino acids: CSARPPDRGYNEQFF. CDR3 DNA sequence: TGCAGTGCTAGGCCTCCGGACAGGGGCTACAATGAGCAGTTCTTC.

This clonotype was seen at least ten times. The chain links TRBV5-4 to TRBJ1-2; D is possibly TRBD1 (6 bases). There are 13 residues in the CDR3. V lost 1 base and J 5 bases, leaving 9 bases between the germline ends. Germline-derived CDR1 and CDR2 are SGHNT and YYREEE (reference sequence). The CDR3: CASSLSTGYGYTF. The CDR3 bases are TGTGCCAGCAGCTTGAGTACAGGGTATGGCTACACCTTC.

This clonotype was found many times. The gene calls are TRBV7-8 and TRBJ2-1, with no clear D. The CDR3 covers 13 residues. Trimming shortened V by 7 bases and J by 7 bases, and 14 bases separated the two germline ends. Germline CDR1 reads SGHVS; CDR2 reads FQNEAQ. The CDR3 nucleotides read TGTGCCAGCACCTCCCAACGTCGGAATGAGCAGTTCTTC. Amino acids: CASTSQRRNEQFF. Combining the CDR3 with reference TRBV7-8 and TRBJ2-1 gives the whole variable domain GAGVSQSPRYKVAKRGQDVALRCDPISGHVSLFWYQQALGQGPEFLTYFQNEAQLDKSGLPSDRFFAERPEGSVSTLKIQRTQQEDSAVYLCASTSQRRNEQFFGPGTRLTVL.

Many counts were recorded for this clonotype. The chain joins TRBV20-1 to TRBJ1-2, with 7 bases that match TRBD1. Germline-derived CDR1 and CDR2 are DFQATT and SNEGSKA (reference sequence). J gave up 8 bases and V 6 bases, and 9 bases lay outside the gene matches. This CDR3 comprises 12 residues. This CDR3 reads CSAQDRQGGYTF. The CDR3 nucleotides read TGCAGTGCCCAGGACAGGCAAGGCGGCTACACCTTC.

This clonotype was seen repeatedly, ten times or more. The chain combines TRBV7-9 with TRBJ2-7; 9 positions agree with TRBD1. The CDR3 is made up of 15 amino acids. After removal of 6 bases from V and 3 bases from J, the junction contained 9 bases not matched to a gene. CDR1 is SEHNR, CDR2 FQNEAQ, per germline (reference sequence). The CDR3: CASSLVGQGNYEQYF. CDR3 bases: TGTGCCAGCAGTCTAGTGGGACAGGGAAACTACGAGCAGTACTTC.

Comments on this clonotype: A much larger clone lies one base from this, so it may be a read error. The V call is TRBV4-2, the J call TRBJ2-7, with D possibly matching TRBD2 (5 bases). The CDR3 runs 15 residues. The germline V gene has CDR1 LGHNA and CDR2 YNFKEQ. Between the trimmed V and J ends, which lost 1 base and 6 bases, there was a span of 16 bases. This CDR3 is CASSQGTGSPCEQYF. DNA for the CDR3: TGTGCCAGCAGCCAAGGGACGGGGAGCCCCTGCGAGCAGTACTTC.

There are a few counts of this clonotype. This chain joins TRBV5-5 and TRBJ1-2; 7 bases are a match to TRBD1. The CDR3 has 14 amino acids. The J segment lost 3 bases and the V segment lost 3 bases, leaving 5 bases of the junction unmatched. Per germline, CDR1 SGHKS and CDR2 YYEKEE (reference sequence). The CDR3 loop is CASSSWTGDYGYTF. In DNA form, the CDR3 reads TGTGCCAGCAGCTCCTGGACAGGAGACTATGGCTACACCTTC.

This clonotype was seen at least ten times. The chain links TRBV10-3 to TRBJ2-1; 13 bases map to TRBD2. Germline CDR1 ENHRY, CDR2 SYGVKD. The V gene end was trimmed by 2 bases and the J gene end by 7 bases; junction bases not matched to a gene: 5. The CDR3 is made up of 16 amino acids. CDR3 DNA: TGTGCCATCAGTGAGACTAGCGGGGGGGTTAAGAATGAGCAGTTCTTC. It is translated as CAISETSGGVKNEQFF.

This clonotype was seen many times. The chain recombines TRBV12-3 or TRBV12-4 with TRBJ2-7; D is possibly TRBD1 (6 bases). V dropped 4 bases and J dropped 2 bases, with 12 bases sitting between them. The CDR3 totals 14 residues. CDR3 loop: CASSSPTGAYEQYF. CDR3 DNA sequence: TGTGCCAGCAGTTCCCCGACAGGAGCCTACGAGCAGTACTTC.

In its sample, this clonotype was seen many times. The chain couples TRBV29-1 to TRBJ1-1; TRBD1 matches 7 bases. Germline assignment: CDR1 SQVTM and CDR2 ANQGSEA. V shed 6 bases, J shed 6 bases, and the junction held 4 bases outside the gene matches. The CDR3 is made up of 11 amino acids. The CDR3 sequence is CSVRQGAEAFF. DNA of the CDR3: TGCAGCGTGCGACAGGGCGCTGAAGCTTTCTTT.

This clonotype was recorded at least ten times. The chain couples TRBV2 to TRBJ2-2, with D maybe TRBD1 (8 bases). Trimming left V 6 bases short and J 6 bases short, with 14 bases between. CDR1 is SNHLY and CDR2 is FYNNEI in the germline V gene. The CDR3 is 14 residues long. CDR3 sequence (DNA): TGTGCCAGCAGCGGACAGGGAGGGGCCGGGGAGCTGTTTTTT. Protein sequence: CASSGQGGAGELFF.

The sample holds many counts of this clonotype. The chain recombines TRBV20-1 with TRBJ2-5; maybe TRBD2 (5 bases). Trimming shortened V by 3 bases and J by 3 bases, and 8 bases separated the two germline ends. Germline lookup yields CDR1 DFQATT and CDR2 SNEGSKA (reference sequence). The CDR3 is made up of 12 amino acids. The CDR3 is CSARKAEETQYF. In nucleotides, the CDR3 is TGCAGTGCTAGGAAAGCGGAAGAGACCCAGTACTTC.

This clonotype was picked up many times. The V and J genes are TRBV20-1 and TRBJ2-4; 12 bases match TRBD2. The V segment lost 3 bases and the J segment 8 bases; nucleotides outside the gene matches: 5. This CDR3 has 14 residues. Germline V gene lookup returns CDR1 DFQATT and CDR2 SNEGSKA (reference sequence). CDR3 loop: CSASETSGGHIQYF. The CDR3 DNA follows: TGCAGTGCTAGTGAGACTAGCGGGGGACACATTCAGTACTTC.

This clonotype came up many times. This chain links TRBV5-1 with TRBJ1-2; no firm D call. V was cut by 0 bases and J by 6 bases, with 9 bases left in between. This CDR3 is built from 13 residues. Germline V gene sequence: CDR1 SGHRS, CDR2 YFSETQ. This chain's CDR3 is CASSLGAGDGYTF. CDR3 bases: TGCGCCAGCAGCTTGGGGGCAGGAGATGGCTACACCTTC. Supplemented by reference TRBV5-1 and TRBJ1-2, the full variable domain reads KAGVTQTPRYLIKTRGQQVTLSCSPISGHRSVSWYQQTPGQGLQFLFEYFSETQRNKGNFPGRFSGRQFSNSRSEMNVSTLELGDSALYLCASSLGAGDGYTFGSGTRLTVV.

This clonotype was recorded many times. CDR3 sequence: CASSERANTGELFF. The CDR3 DNA sequence: TGCGCCAGCAGCGAGCGCGCGAACACCGGGGAGCTGTTTTTT. The V gene is TRBV5-1, the J gene TRBJ2-2; D unclear. Germline V lookup: CDR1 SGHRS, CDR2 YFSETQ. This CDR3 contains 14 residues. V was pared by 4 bases and J by 0 bases, with 7 bases between.